The rows below give T cell receptor beta chains drawn from one sample of a study of cytomegalovirus exposure and HLA in healthy donors. Generated by immunoSEQ multiplex PCR, the TCRdb table keeps only in-frame clones and is missing some. The data show over 120,000 clones, with roughly 9.8% seen just once and 1.8% held by the top ten. Sample: PBMCs. These receptors all stem from a man aged 50-59 years in good health and CMV-seronegative. Both conserved end residues are part of each CDR3. The order of the fields is D gene, clone size, V gene, CDR3 length, J gene, CDR3 DNA, CDR3 protein. D genes are given only for firm matches. Clone size is shown for a subset of rows, as once, few, many or a class of expanded clone.

D: .; size: few; V: TRBV28; length: 12; J: TRBJ1-1; DNA: TGTGCCGCGGGGGCTTTGAACACTGAAGCTTTCTTT; CDR3: CAAGALNTEAFF
D: .; size: many; V: TRBV19; length: 13; J: TRBJ1-1; DNA: TGTGCCAGTAGGGTTGGCAGGGGAACTGAAGCTTTCTTT; CDR3: CASRVGRGTEAFF
D: .; size: .; V: TRBV7-2; length: 16; J: TRBJ1-4; DNA: TGTGCCAGCAGCTTAGGGCCGCTTACAACTAATGAAAAACTGTTTTTT; CDR3: CASSLGPLTTNEKLFF
D: TRBD1; size: .; V: TRBV5-1; length: 17; J: TRBJ1-3; DNA: TGCGCCAGCAGCCCCGGGACAGGACGCAACTCTGGAAACACCATATATTTT; CDR3: CASSPGTGRNSGNTIYF
D: TRBD1; size: .; V: TRBV7-6; length: 15; J: TRBJ2-7; DNA: TGTGCCAGCAGCTTAGATTCCGGGACAGGGATCGAGCAGTACTTC; CDR3: CASSLDSGTGIEQYF
D: TRBD1; size: few; V: TRBV29-1; length: 11; J: TRBJ1-1; DNA: TGCAGCGCGGACAGGGGGCGAAGAGCTTTCTTT; CDR3: CSADRGRRAFF
D: TRBD2; size: .; V: TRBV2; length: 14; J: TRBJ2-5; DNA: TGTGCCAGCAGCGGACTAGCGGGACAAGAGACCCAGTACTTC; CDR3: CASSGLAGQETQYF
D: .; size: .; V: TRBV11-2; length: 14; J: TRBJ1-1; DNA: TGTGCCAGCAGCTCACAGCAGATGAACACTGAAGCTTTCTTT; CDR3: CASSSQQMNTEAFF
D: TRBD2; size: .; V: TRBV9; length: 16; J: TRBJ2-5; DNA: TGTGCCAGCAGCGTAGGGGCTAGCGGCAGCCAAGAGACCCAGTACTTC; CDR3: CASSVGASGSQETQYF
D: TRBD2; size: .; V: TRBV9; length: 15; J: TRBJ2-3; DNA: TGTGCCAGCAGCGTAGGGGCGGGGGGCACAGATACGCAGTATTTT; CDR3: CASSVGAGGTDTQYF
D: TRBD2; size: few; V: TRBV6-6; length: 14; J: TRBJ2-5; DNA: TGTGCCAGCAGTCTGACTAGCGGGGTCGAGACCCAGTACTTC; CDR3: CASSLTSGVETQYF
D: TRBD2; size: few; V: TRBV7-8; length: 16; J: TRBJ2-5; DNA: TGTGCCAGCAGCTTATACTCTAGCGGTGGCCAAGAGACCCAGTACTTC; CDR3: CASSLYSSGGQETQYF
D: .; size: few; V: TRBV5-6; length: 17; J: TRBJ1-3; DNA: TGTGCCAGCAGCTTGGGTGGCAGATGGTTCTCTGGAAACACCATATATTTT; CDR3: CASSLGGRWFSGNTIYF
D: .; size: few; V: TRBV13; length: 12; J: TRBJ2-2; DNA: TGTGCCAGCGGGAGATCGGCCGGGGAGCTGTTTTTT; CDR3: CASGRSAGELFF
D: TRBD1; size: .; V: TRBV5-1; length: 19; J: TRBJ1-1; DNA: TGCGCCAGCAGCTATTATTGGAGACAAGGGGGCGGCCCGAACACTGAAGCTTTCTTT; CDR3: CASSYYWRQGGGPNTEAFF
D: TRBD1; size: .; V: TRBV28; length: 17; J: TRBJ2-3; DNA: TGTGCCAGCAGTAGAGGACTCCGGGACAGCTTCACAGATACGCAGTATTTT; CDR3: CASSRGLRDSFTDTQYF
D: .; size: few; V: TRBV18; length: 17; J: TRBJ1-5; DNA: TGTGCCAGCTCACCACCTGCTGGCAGGGCGAGCAATCAGCCCCAGCATTTT; CDR3: CASSPPAGRASNQPQHF
D: .; size: .; V: TRBV30; length: 14; J: TRBJ1-1; DNA: TGTGCCTGGGAATCCGGGGTCGAAGTTGGTGAGGCTTTCTTT; CDR3: CAWESGVEVGEAFF
D: .; size: .; V: TRBV5-1; length: 16; J: TRBJ1-1; DNA: TGCGCCAGCAGCCTTGGACAGCGAGAATCAAGGACTGAAGCTTTCTTT; CDR3: CASSLGQRESRTEAFF
D: TRBD1; size: few; V: TRBV14; length: 17; J: TRBJ1-1; DNA: TGTGCCAGCAGCCCTCTAGGGACAGGACATACGGGCACTTTCGCTTTCTTT; CDR3: CASSPLGTGHTGTFAFF
D: TRBD1; size: few; V: TRBV7-3; length: 13; J: TRBJ1-2; DNA: TGTGCCAGCAGCTTAGGGACAGGGGATGGCTACACCTTC; CDR3: CASSLGTGDGYTF
D: .; size: .; V: TRBV6-5; length: 13; J: TRBJ1-2; DNA: TGTGCCAGCAGTTCCCGACACGGCTATGGCTACACCTTC; CDR3: CASSSRHGYGYTF
D: .; size: few; V: TRBV10-1; length: 14; J: TRBJ2-7; DNA: TGCGCCAGCATCGGACCAGGGTCCTCCTACGAGCAGTACTTC; CDR3: CASIGPGSSYEQYF
D: .; size: few; V: TRBV6-5; length: 13; J: TRBJ1-2; DNA: TGTGCCAGCAGTTACTCGGCAGGGGTGGGCTACACCTTC; CDR3: CASSYSAGVGYTF
D: .; size: few; V: TRBV5-1; length: 15; J: TRBJ2-5; DNA: TGCGCCAGCAGCTTGGAGCCCGGTCCCCAAGAGACCCAGTACTTC; CDR3: CASSLEPGPQETQYF
D: .; size: few; V: TRBV30; length: 13; J: TRBJ2-7; DNA: TGTGCCTGGAGTGTAACACAGAGGGACGAGCAGTACTTC; CDR3: CAWSVTQRDEQYF
D: TRBD2; size: few; V: TRBV5-6; length: 15; J: TRBJ2-5; DNA: TGTGCCAGCAGCCCACTAGCGGGGGGCCAAGAGACCCAGTACTTC; CDR3: CASSPLAGGQETQYF
D: TRBD2; size: few; V: TRBV7-6; length: 17; J: TRBJ2-1; DNA: TGTGCCAGTGGGGTAGCGGGAGGGGGGCGTTCCTACAATGAGCAGTTCTTC; CDR3: CASGVAGGGRSYNEQFF
D: .; size: few; V: TRBV28; length: 15; J: TRBJ1-2; DNA: TGTGCCAGCAGTTTAGGATTTTGGGGGCCTTATGGCTACACCTTC; CDR3: CASSLGFWGPYGYTF
D: .; size: .; V: TRBV19; length: 15; J: TRBJ2-3; DNA: TGTGCCAGTACCCCCTTGGGGGGTGGGAGCGAAACGCAGTATTTT; CDR3: CASTPLGGGSETQYF
D: TRBD1; size: .; V: TRBV6-5; length: 14; J: TRBJ2-7; DNA: TGTGCCAGCAGACCCGGGACAGGTACCTACGAGCAGTACTTC; CDR3: CASRPGTGTYEQYF
D: TRBD2; size: .; V: TRBV6-4; length: 17; J: TRBJ2-3; DNA: TGTGCCAGCAGTGAATCGGCTAGCGGGAGGGCCAGAGATACGCAGTATTTT; CDR3: CASSESASGRARDTQYF
D: TRBD1; size: .; V: TRBV19; length: 15; J: TRBJ1-4; DNA: TGTGCCAGTAGACAGGACAGGGAAGATAATGAAAAACTGTTTTTT; CDR3: CASRQDREDNEKLFF
D: .; size: few; V: TRBV7-6; length: 14; J: TRBJ2-7; DNA: TGTGCCAGCAGCTTAGTTGGCGGGGGCAACGAGCAGTACTTC; CDR3: CASSLVGGGNEQYF
D: .; size: .; V: TRBV30; length: 15; J: TRBJ1-2; DNA: TGTGCCTGGAGTGTAATGGTCAGTTCTAACTATGGCTACACCTTC; CDR3: CAWSVMVSSNYGYTF
D: .; size: few; V: TRBV4-2; length: 13; J: TRBJ2-7; DNA: TGTGCCAGCACCGGGCAGGGCTCCTACGAGCAGTACTTC; CDR3: CASTGQGSYEQYF
D: .; size: .; V: TRBV7-6; length: 18; J: TRBJ2-1; DNA: TGTGCCAGCAGCCGATACGGTGCGCCTGGGGCTCTCGTCTATGAGCAGTTCTTC; CDR3: CASSRYGAPGALVYEQFF
D: .; size: medium-sized; V: TRBV6-4; length: 13; J: TRBJ2-2; DNA: TGTGCCAGCAGTGACACTAGCACCGGGGAGCTGTTTTTT; CDR3: CASSDTSTGELFF
D: .; size: .; V: TRBV27; length: 16; J: TRBJ2-3; DNA: TGTGCCAGCAGTCGCGCGTGGGGAGGAGGGCCAGATACGCAGTATTTT; CDR3: CASSRAWGGGPDTQYF
D: .; size: .; V: TRBV28; length: 12; J: TRBJ1-2; DNA: TGTGCCAGCACCCCCCAGTACTATGGCTACACCTTC; CDR3: CASTPQYYGYTF
D: .; size: .; V: TRBV4-2; length: 17; J: TRBJ1-4; DNA: TGTGCCAGCAGCCAAGATCCAGTAACAGCAACTAATGAAAAACTGTTTTTT; CDR3: CASSQDPVTATNEKLFF
D: TRBD2; size: .; V: TRBV5-4; length: 16; J: TRBJ2-7; DNA: TGTGCCAGCAGCTCTTATGGGGGGGTTAATCCCTACGAGCAGTACTTC; CDR3: CASSSYGGVNPYEQYF
D: .; size: few; V: TRBV6-1; length: 14; J: TRBJ2-3; DNA: TGTGCCAGCATGGCGCAGGTTTACACAGATACGCAGTATTTT; CDR3: CASMAQVYTDTQYF
D: .; size: .; V: TRBV4-1; length: 17; J: TRBJ2-2; DNA: TGCGCCAGCAGCCGAGGGCTCCGCGGTTTCGGATCCGGGGAGCTGTTTTTT; CDR3: CASSRGLRGFGSGELFF
D: TRBD2; size: few; V: TRBV4-2; length: 16; J: TRBJ2-2; DNA: TGTGCCAGCAGCCAATTCGGACTAGAATCCCCCGGGGAGCTGTTTTTT; CDR3: CASSQFGLESPGELFF